The 30 T cell receptor beta chains in this list originate from one sample, sequenced in a study of blood T cell repertoires in COVID-19. Assay used: immunoSEQ multiplex PCR; TCRdb lists only in-frame clones, some missing. The table has around 500,000 clones, about nine tenths seen once. What was sequenced was PBMCs or T cells enriched from blood (not recorded which). Receptors were obtained from a woman aged 55-75 years who had recovered from COVID-19.

V gene TRBV29-1 combines with J gene TRBJ2-2; D gene unclear. Germline V CDR1 and CDR2: SQVTM, ANQGSEA. Trimming pared 2 bases from V and 6 bases from J, leaving 7 bases between. The CDR3 loop spans 12 amino acids. The CDR3 nucleotides read TGCAGCGTTGAATTCCCGTCCGGGGAGCTGTTTTTT. It specifies CSVEFPSGELFF.

CDR3 residues: CASSFPLGQTSGNTIYF. The CDR3 DNA follows: TGTGCCAGCAGCTTCCCCCTTGGACAGACCTCTGGAAACACCATATATTTT. The genes are TRBV7-9 and TRBJ1-3, with D maybe TRBD1 (6 bases). The CDR3 totals 17 residues. V was trimmed by 3 bases and J by 0 bases, leaving 15 bases between them. Germline CDR1 reads SEHNR; CDR2 reads FQNEAQ (reference sequence).

DNA of the CDR3: TGTGCCAGTAGTATATATAGGGGACAAGATACGCAGTATTTT. It codes for CASSIYRGQDTQYF. The chain couples TRBV19 to TRBJ2-3, with D possibly matching TRBD1 (6 bases). This CDR3 spans 14 amino acids. Germline-derived CDR1 and CDR2 are LNHDA and SQIVND (reference sequence). The ends were cut back, 2 bases at V and 5 bases at J, with 11 bases in the middle.

The V call is TRBV2, the J call TRBJ1-3; TRBD1 is a possible D gene (6 bases). The CDR3 extends over 17 amino acids. V lost 1 base and J lost 0, with 13 bases in between. Germline V CDR1 and CDR2: SNHLY, FYNNEI. This chain's CDR3 is CASSEGGTPHSGNTIYF. The CDR3 nucleotides are TGTGCCAGCAGTGAAGGTGGGACACCCCACTCTGGAAACACCATATATTTT.

This chain links TRBV3-1 (or the pseudogene TRBV3-2) with TRBJ2-3, with D uncertain. Deletions cut 1 base from V and 1 base from J, with 15 bases between. The CDR3 contains 17 residues. Germline values: CDR1 LGHDT, CDR2 YNNKEL (reference sequence). This CDR3 reads CASSQVPTPLGTDTQYF. In nucleotides, the CDR3 is TGTGCCAGCAGCCAAGTCCCGACTCCCCTAGGCACAGATACGCAGTATTTT.

The rearrangement uses TRBV6-6 and TRBJ1-5; a weak D match, TRBD1 (5 bases). Germline V gene data show CDR1 as MNHNY and CDR2 as SVGAGI (reference sequence). This CDR3 spans 14 amino acids. Trimming left V 7 bases short and J 4 bases short, with 14 bases between. CDR3 loop: CASTDESGNQPQHF. The CDR3 nucleotides read TGTGCCAGCACCGACGAATCAGGGAATCAGCCCCAGCATTTT.

This sequence joins TRBV9 and TRBJ1-1; TRBD1 might be the D (5 bases). V lost 4 bases to trimming and J lost 4 bases, with 11 bases between them. The germline V gene has CDR1 SGDLS and CDR2 YYNGEE. CDR3 length equals 13 residues. The CDR3 DNA follows: TGTGCCAGCAGCTCCCGTCAGGGCACTGAAGCTTTCTTT. Translation: CASSSRQGTEAFF.

J is TRBJ2-7 and V is TRBV2, with 7 bases that match TRBD1. V shed 6 bases and J 0 bases; nucleotides not matched to a gene: 2. Germline CDR1 is SNHLY and CDR2 is FYNNEI. The CDR3 length is 13 residues. CDR3: CASSWDSSYEQYF. Written as DNA, the CDR3 is TGTGCCAGCAGCTGGGACAGCTCCTACGAGCAGTACTTC.

The chain has TRBV7-9 and TRBJ1-4, with a possible D match to TRBD1 (6 bases). The germline V gene encodes CDR1 SEHNR and CDR2 FQNEAQ (reference sequence). This CDR3 spans 13 amino acids. Trimming stripped 10 bases from V and 0 bases from J, with 9 bases between. CDR3 region: CATGQTTNEKLFF. In nucleotides, the CDR3 is TGTGCCACCGGACAGACAACTAATGAAAAACTGTTTTTT.

J is TRBJ2-3 and V is TRBV5-4; no reliable D call. There are 15 residues in the CDR3. Looked up from germline, CDR1 is SGHNT and CDR2 is YYREEE (reference sequence). V was pared by 2 bases and J by 3 bases, with 13 bases between. Written as DNA, the CDR3 is TGTGCCAGCAGCTTTCGAGTAGCATCGACAGATACGCAGTATTTT. It encodes CASSFRVASTDTQYF.

The chain employs TRBV4-2 and TRBJ2-7; 11 bases agree with TRBD1. V shed 0 bases and J 6 bases; nucleotides not matched to a gene: 1. The V gene's germline CDR1 is LGHNA and CDR2 YNFKEQ. The CDR3 consists of 14 residues. The CDR3 coding sequence is TGTGCCAGCAGCCAAGATGGGACAGGGGGCGAGCAGTACTTC. Protein product: CASSQDGTGGEQYF.

The chain carries TRBV3-1 (or the pseudogene TRBV3-2) and TRBJ1-1; D may be TRBD1 (5 bases). Trimming removed 4 bases at V and 3 bases at J, with 18 bases between. Germline-derived CDR1 and CDR2 are LGHDT and YNNKEL (reference sequence). The CDR3 extends over 16 amino acids. The chain's CDR3 is CASSRRTTGVDTEAFF. The CDR3 bases are TGTGCCAGCAGCCGTCGGACAACTGGAGTGGACACTGAAGCTTTCTTT.

There are a few counts of this clone. V is TRBV19 and J is TRBJ1-6; 9 bases agree with TRBD1. The CDR3 has 15 amino acids. Germline CDR1 LNHDA, CDR2 SQIVND (reference sequence). V dropped 5 bases and J dropped 4; count of bases not matched to a gene: 3. The CDR3 nucleotides are TGTGCCAGTAGTCCCGGGACAGGGTATAATTCACCCCTCCACTTT. Encoded protein: CASSPGTGYNSPLHF.

The chain combines TRBV5-1 with TRBJ2-7; D possibly corresponds to TRBD2 (7 bases). This CDR3 contains 14 residues. The V gene's germline CDR1 is SGHRS and CDR2 YFSETQ. Trimming shortened V by 4 bases and J by 6 bases, and 17 bases separated the two germline ends. The CDR3 here is CASSPGGGAGEQYF. The CDR3 DNA reads as TGCGCCAGCAGCCCCGGAGGGGGGGCGGGCGAGCAGTACTTC.

The chain employs TRBV21-1 and TRBJ2-7; the DNA was not compared with TRBD1, the D call given in the table. TRBV21-1 is a known pseudogene. This CDR3 has 15 amino acids. CDR3 residues: CASSNRQGWKNEQYV. The CDR3 nucleotides read TGTGCCAGCAGCAACCGACAGGGGTGGAAGAACGAGCAGTACGTC.

The genes are TRBV27 and TRBJ1-2; no clear D. CDR1 and CDR2 from the germline V gene are MNHEY and SMNVEV (reference sequence). V was shortened by 5 bases and J by 0 bases, with 7 bases between the two germline ends. The CDR3 is made up of 13 amino acids. Here the CDR3 DNA reads TGTGCCAGCAGTCCCCAGACTAACTATGGCTACACCTTC. Protein product: CASSPQTNYGYTF.

V usage is TRBV18 and J usage is TRBJ1-5; 8 bases are shared with TRBD1. The CDR3 is 16 residues long. V shed 3 bases and J 2 bases; nucleotides not matched to a gene: 6. Germline V gene sequence: CDR1 KGHSH, CDR2 LQKENI. The CDR3 DNA is TGTGCCAGCTCACCCACAGGGGGTCTGGGCAATCAGCCCCAGCATTTT. Translated, it gives CASSPTGGLGNQPQHF.

The gene calls are TRBV27 and TRBJ1-5; D is ambiguous. CDR1 and CDR2 from the germline V gene are MNHEY and SMNVEV (reference sequence). This CDR3 spans 13 amino acids. V was shortened by 4 bases and J by 6 bases, with 10 bases between the two germline ends. The CDR3 DNA reads as TGTGCCAGCAGTTCCGCCTCAGGTCAGCCCCAGCATTTT. It translates to CASSSASGQPQHF.

The CDR3 DNA reads TGTGCCAGCAGCTTAGCGGCGAGGGTGGTTGGTTACAATGAGCAGTTCTTC. Amino acid sequence: CASSLAARVVGYNEQFF. The chain has TRBV11-3 and TRBJ2-1; tentatively, D is TRBD2 (5 bases). Trimming removed 1 base at V and 4 bases at J, with 17 bases between. The CDR3 consists of 17 residues. The V gene's germline CDR1 is SGHNT and CDR2 YENEEA.

V gene TRBV19 combines with J gene TRBJ2-7; D is possibly TRBD1 (6 bases). Germline V gene lookup returns CDR1 LNHDA and CDR2 SQIVND (reference sequence). V lost 1 base and J 6 bases, leaving 13 bases between the germline ends. CDR3 size: 14 residues. Here the CDR3 reads CASSIVHRVGEQYF. The CDR3 bases are TGTGCCAGTAGTATAGTACACAGGGTGGGCGAGCAGTACTTC.

The chain uses TRBV19 and TRBJ1-2; 7 positions match TRBD1. Germline V lookup: CDR1 LNHDA, CDR2 SQIVND (reference sequence). CDR3 length: 13 residues. J lost 8 bases, V lost 8 bases, and 11 bases had no gene match. CDR3 coding DNA: TGTGCCAGTGCAACGGACAGGCCCCTAGGCTACACCTTC. Its protein is CASATDRPLGYTF.

The chain has TRBV2 and TRBJ1-1; possibly TRBD1 for D (5 bases). Trimming removed 6 bases from V and 1 base from J, with 9 bases in between. Germline values: CDR1 SNHLY, CDR2 FYNNEI. The CDR3 runs to 13 residues. CDR3 sequence (DNA): TGTGCCAGCAGAGAGACAGAGAACACTGAAGCTTTCTTT. Protein product: CASRETENTEAFF.

This clone was recorded once. The chain carries TRBV4-1 and TRBJ1-1; D is ambiguous. Per the germline V gene, CDR1 is MGHRA and CDR2 is YSYEKL. The CDR3 contains 14 residues. V was cut by 4 bases and J by 5 bases, with 14 bases left in between. The CDR3 is CASSLAIIGTEAFF. Written as DNA, the CDR3 is TGCGCCAGCAGCCTAGCCATTATCGGGACTGAAGCTTTCTTT.

The V gene is TRBV5-4, the J gene TRBJ1-2; 7 bases line up with TRBD1. The V segment lost 6 bases and the J segment 5 bases; nucleotides outside the gene matches: 10. The V gene's germline CDR1 is SGHNT and CDR2 YYREEE (reference sequence). This CDR3 has 14 amino acids. Here the CDR3 DNA reads TGTGCCAGCACCTCGGACAGGAGCGGGTATGGCTACACCTTC. Its translation is CASTSDRSGYGYTF.

This clone was detected only a few times. V usage is TRBV5-1 and J usage is TRBJ1-1; TRBD1 aligns across 8 bases. After removal of 7 bases from V and 1 base from J, the junction contained 6 bases not matched to a gene. Germline CDR1 and CDR2: SGHRS and YFSETQ. The CDR3 consists of 14 residues. CDR3 nucleotides: TGCGCCAGCCAACAGGGGGTTGGGAACACTGAAGCTTTCTTT. Amino acids: CASQQGVGNTEAFF.

This rearrangement joins TRBV6-1 to TRBJ1-2; D gene ambiguous. The V end was cut by 1 base, the J end by 3 bases, with 6 bases between. There are 13 residues in the CDR3. CDR1 MNHNS and CDR2 SASEGT come from the germline V gene. The CDR3 DNA is TGTGCCAGCAGTGAAGTGGGCTACTATGGCTACACCTTC. The encoded protein is CASSEVGYYGYTF.

The genes are TRBV6-5 and TRBJ2-1, with D maybe TRBD2 (5 bases). CDR1 MNHEY and CDR2 SVGAGI come from the germline V gene. The length of the CDR3 is 13 residues. V lost 6 bases, J lost 6 bases, and 12 bases lay in between. CDR3 protein: CASSHGDLNEQFF. The CDR3 region has the DNA TGTGCCAGCAGCCACGGGGATCTCAATGAGCAGTTCTTC.

The rearrangement joins TRBV6-5 to TRBJ2-7; 11 positions agree with TRBD1. Germline V CDR1 and CDR2: MNHEY, SVGAGI. There are 16 residues in the CDR3. V lost 0 bases, J lost 6 bases, and 7 bases stayed unmatched. CDR3 bases: TGTGCCAGCAGTTACTCTGGACAGGGGGCGCCGGGCGAGCAGTACTTC. This encodes CASSYSGQGAPGEQYF.

About this clone: The same CDR3 arises from other DNA sequences in this sample as well. V gene TRBV14 combines with J gene TRBJ1-6, with 10 bases aligning to TRBD1. V lost 1 base to trimming and J lost 8 bases; unmatched junction nucleotides: 2. Germline V CDR1 and CDR2: SGHDN, FVKESK. This CDR3 has 15 residues. The CDR3 bases are TGTGCCAGCAGCCAAGGGACAGGGGGTTATTCACCCCTCCACTTT. It codes for CASSQGTGGYSPLHF.

J is TRBJ2-2 and V is TRBV15; the D is unclear. V was shortened by 3 bases and J by 6 bases, with 5 bases between the two germline ends. Germline V gene data show CDR1 as LNHNV and CDR2 as YYDKDF (reference sequence). The CDR3 runs 12 residues. CDR3 sequence (DNA): TGTGCCACCAGCAGGTGGCCCGGGGAGCTGTTTTTT. It yields the protein CATSRWPGELFF.